One sample yielded the 8 T cell receptor beta chains listed below, sequenced in a study of neoadjuvant anti-PD-1 for oral cavity cancer. Data came from immunoSEQ multiplex PCR; TCRdb stores just in-frame clones and leaves some out. The sample includes tens of thousands of clones, around 43% of them seen just once. Time point here: after neoadjuvant nivolumab, at surgical resection. This specimen was tumor tissue, taken after nivolumab (anti-PD-1) treatment. The receptors here all came from a person between 40 and 85 years old with oral cavity squamous cell carcinoma.

This clone appeared a few times. The chain uses TRBV27 and TRBJ1-2; perhaps TRBD1 as D (6 bases). Deletions cut 3 bases from V and 4 bases from J, with 9 bases between. Germline V CDR1 and CDR2: MNHEY, SMNVEV (reference sequence). The CDR3 totals 13 residues. The chain's CDR3 is CASSLGRGYGYTF. CDR3 nucleotides: TGTGCCAGCAGTTTGGGCAGGGGCTATGGCTACACCTTC.

V gene TRBV30 combines with J gene TRBJ1-1; unclear D gene. Germline V lookup: CDR1 GTSNPN, CDR2 SVGIG (reference sequence). The CDR3 has 13 residues. V lost 4 bases, J lost 1 base, and 10 bases lay in between. The chain's CDR3 is CAWIPDKNTEAFF. The CDR3 DNA follows: TGTGCCTGGATCCCCGACAAGAACACTGAAGCTTTCTTT.

J is TRBJ1-2 and V is TRBV11-2; 8 bases fit TRBD1. After removal of 4 bases from V and 4 bases from J, the junction contained 11 bases not matched to a gene. Germline V gene lookup returns CDR1 SGHAT and CDR2 FQNNGV. This CDR3 contains 16 residues. The CDR3 coding sequence is TGTGCCAGCAGCTCCTTAAGACAGGGGTCGGGCTATGGCTACACCTTC. Its protein product is CASSSLRQGSGYGYTF. The full variable domain, its missing parts supplied by reference TRBV11-2 and TRBJ1-2, is EAGVAQSPRYKIIEKRQSVAFWCNPISGHATLYWYQQILGQGPKLLIQFQNNGVVDDSQLPKDRFSAERLKGVDSTLKIQPAKLEDSAVYLCASSSLRQGSGYGYTFGSGTRLTVV.

This clone was detected a few times. The chain couples TRBV7-2 to TRBJ2-2; perhaps TRBD2 as D (6 bases). Germline V gene sequence: CDR1 SGHTA, CDR2 FQGNSA. The CDR3 contains 14 residues. The V end was cut by 10 bases, the J end by 7 bases, with 19 bases between. The CDR3 loop is CATRRDGGVGELFF. The CDR3 DNA reads as TGTGCCACCCGGAGGGATGGAGGAGTCGGGGAGCTGTTTTTT.

The chain combines TRBV7-2 with TRBJ1-5; D is unresolved. In germline, CDR1 is SGHTA, CDR2 FQGNSA. V lost 1 base and J lost 10, with 11 bases in between. This CDR3 has 13 residues. CDR3 nucleotides: TGTGCCAGCAGCTTAGAAGCGTATGGCCCCCAGCATTTT. It yields the protein CASSLEAYGPQHF.

The V and J genes are TRBV11-2 and TRBJ2-7; D gene ambiguous. This CDR3 has 13 amino acids. The V and J ends lost 1 base and 4 bases respectively, with 8 bases between them. Per the germline V gene, CDR1 is SGHAT and CDR2 is FQNNGV. Here the CDR3 reads CASSLGEKYEQYF. The CDR3 DNA sequence: TGTGCCAGCAGCTTAGGGGAAAAGTACGAGCAGTACTTC.

V and J are TRBV5-1 and TRBJ1-2; D gene ambiguous. This CDR3 region has 13 residues. Per the germline V gene, CDR1 is SGHRS and CDR2 is YFSETQ. Trimming pared 5 bases from V and 4 bases from J, leaving 12 bases between. CDR3 region: CASSLLPSYGYTF. The CDR3 DNA is TGCGCCAGCAGTTTGCTCCCGAGCTATGGCTACACCTTC.

J is TRBJ2-1 and V is TRBV5-1, with TRBD1 matching 10 bases. This CDR3 is 12 amino acids long. With V trimmed by 7 bases and J by 9 bases, 4 bases remained unmatched. CDR1 SGHRS and CDR2 YFSETQ come from the germline V gene. CDR3 DNA: TGCGCCAGCGGGACAGGGGTCGCTGAGCAGTTCTTC. Amino acids: CASGTGVAEQFF. Combining the CDR3 with reference TRBV5-1 and TRBJ2-1 gives the whole variable domain KAGVTQTPRYLIKTRGQQVTLSCSPISGHRSVSWYQQTPGQGLQFLFEYFSETQRNKGNFPGRFSGRQFSNSRSEMNVSTLELGDSALYLCASGTGVAEQFFGPGTRLTVL.